This T cell receptor beta chain emerged from a study of monozygotic twins with inflammatory bowel disease. Study findings and constraints: No difference in repertoire similarity was seen between concordant and discordant twins, possibly because power was limited.

cDNA for each sample came from eight separate reactions. No DNA is given; TCRdb re-called the 5' RACE reads and lists each CDR3 protein once. This table lists around 370,000 distinct CDR3 sequences. With respect to this clonotype: Its matching antigen is unknown.

The CDR3 sequence is 19 residues long. CDR1 and CDR2 (germline): LGHDT, YNNKEL (reference sequence). The J gene is TRBJ2-5, the V gene TRBV3-1; TCRdb names TRBD2, which stays unverified in the absence of DNA. This receptor was taken from a human donor with ulcerative colitis or Crohn's disease, or a healthy co-twin of an affected twin (not recorded which). Material: blood. The CDR3 reads CASSRNLPGFTSLQETQYF.